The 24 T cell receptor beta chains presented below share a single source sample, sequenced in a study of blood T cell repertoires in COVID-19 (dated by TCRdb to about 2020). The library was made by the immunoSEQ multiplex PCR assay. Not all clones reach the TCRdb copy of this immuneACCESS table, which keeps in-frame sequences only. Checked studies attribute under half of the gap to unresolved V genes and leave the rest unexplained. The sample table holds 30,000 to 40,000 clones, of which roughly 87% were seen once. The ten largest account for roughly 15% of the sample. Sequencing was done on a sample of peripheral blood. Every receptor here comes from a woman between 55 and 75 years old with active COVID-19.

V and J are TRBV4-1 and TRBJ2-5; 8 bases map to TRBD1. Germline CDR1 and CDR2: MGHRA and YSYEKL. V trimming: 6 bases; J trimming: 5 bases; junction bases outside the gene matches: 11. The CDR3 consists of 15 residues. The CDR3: CASRSYRGSQETQYF. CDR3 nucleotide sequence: TGCGCCAGCAGGTCCTACAGGGGGTCTCAGGAGACCCAGTACTTC.

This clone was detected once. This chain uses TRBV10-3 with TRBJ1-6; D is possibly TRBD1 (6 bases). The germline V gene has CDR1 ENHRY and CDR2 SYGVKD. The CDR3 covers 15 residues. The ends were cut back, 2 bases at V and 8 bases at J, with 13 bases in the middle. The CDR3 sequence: CAISEMSGGDSPLHF. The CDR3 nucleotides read TGTGCCATCAGTGAGATGTCTGGGGGCGATTCACCCCTCCACTTT.

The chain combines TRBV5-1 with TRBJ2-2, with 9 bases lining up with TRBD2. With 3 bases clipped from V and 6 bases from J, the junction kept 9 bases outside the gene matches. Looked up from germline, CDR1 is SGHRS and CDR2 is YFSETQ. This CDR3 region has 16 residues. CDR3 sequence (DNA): TGCGCCAGCAGCTCTGTAGCGGGAGTGGGTGCCGGGGAGCTGTTTTTT. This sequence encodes CASSSVAGVGAGELFF.

The CDR3 nucleotides read TGTGCCAGTAGTCGAGGGAGCTCTGGGGCCAACGTCCTGACTTTC. Protein product: CASSRGSSGANVLTF. The chain uses TRBV19 and TRBJ2-6, with D possibly being TRBD2 (5 bases). This CDR3 is built from 15 residues. The V gene's germline CDR1 is LNHDA and CDR2 SQIVND (reference sequence). The ends were cut back, 5 bases at V and 0 bases at J, with 8 bases in the middle.

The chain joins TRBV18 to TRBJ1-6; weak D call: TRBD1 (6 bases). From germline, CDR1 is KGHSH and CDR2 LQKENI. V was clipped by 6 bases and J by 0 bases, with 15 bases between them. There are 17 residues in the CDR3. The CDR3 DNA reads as TGTGCCAGCTCCCTCACTACGACAGGCTCCTATAATTCACCCCTCCACTTT. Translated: CASSLTTTGSYNSPLHF.

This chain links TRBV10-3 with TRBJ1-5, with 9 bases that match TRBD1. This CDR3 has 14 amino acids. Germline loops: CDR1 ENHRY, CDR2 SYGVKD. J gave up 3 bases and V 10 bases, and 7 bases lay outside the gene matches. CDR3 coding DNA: TGTGCCACACAAGGGACAGGGATCAATCAGCCCCAGCATTTT. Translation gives CATQGTGINQPQHF.

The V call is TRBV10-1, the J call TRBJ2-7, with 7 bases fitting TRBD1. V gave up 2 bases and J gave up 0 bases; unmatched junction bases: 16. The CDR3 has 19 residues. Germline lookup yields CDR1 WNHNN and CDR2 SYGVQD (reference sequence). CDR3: CASSEARTGQPKGSYEQYF. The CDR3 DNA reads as TGCGCCAGCAGTGAGGCCAGGACAGGACAGCCTAAGGGCTCCTACGAGCAGTACTTC.

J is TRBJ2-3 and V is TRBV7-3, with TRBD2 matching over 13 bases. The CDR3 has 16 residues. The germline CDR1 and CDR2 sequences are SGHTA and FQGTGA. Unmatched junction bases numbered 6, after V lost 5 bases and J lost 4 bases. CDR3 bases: TGTGCCAGCAGCCGGACTAGCGGGAGAGTGGCAGATACGCAGTATTTT. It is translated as CASSRTSGRVADTQYF.

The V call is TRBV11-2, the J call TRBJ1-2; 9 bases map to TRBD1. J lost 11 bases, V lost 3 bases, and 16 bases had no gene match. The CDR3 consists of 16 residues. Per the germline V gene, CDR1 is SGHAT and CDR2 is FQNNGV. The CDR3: CASSFRDRVLYEGYTF. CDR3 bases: TGTGCCAGCAGCTTCCGGGACAGGGTCCTATATGAGGGGTACACCTTC.

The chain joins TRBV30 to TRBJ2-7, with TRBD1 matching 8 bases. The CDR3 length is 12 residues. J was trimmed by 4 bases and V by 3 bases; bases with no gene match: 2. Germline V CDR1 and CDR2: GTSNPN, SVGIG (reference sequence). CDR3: CAWSRDRYEQYF. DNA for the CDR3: TGTGCCTGGAGCCGGGACAGGTACGAGCAGTACTTC.

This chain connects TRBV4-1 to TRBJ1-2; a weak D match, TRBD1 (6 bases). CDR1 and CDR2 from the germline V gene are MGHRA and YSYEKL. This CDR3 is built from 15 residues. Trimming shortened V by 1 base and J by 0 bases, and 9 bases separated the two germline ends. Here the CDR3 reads CASSQGSGANYGYTF. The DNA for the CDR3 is TGCGCCAGCAGCCAAGGGTCAGGGGCTAACTATGGCTACACCTTC.

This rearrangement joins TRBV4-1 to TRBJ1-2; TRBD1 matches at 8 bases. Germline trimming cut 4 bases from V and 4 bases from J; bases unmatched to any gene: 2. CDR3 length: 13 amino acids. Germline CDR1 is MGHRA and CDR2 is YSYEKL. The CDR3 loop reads CASSPGQAYGYTF. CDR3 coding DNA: TGCGCCAGCAGCCCGGGACAGGCCTATGGCTACACCTTC.

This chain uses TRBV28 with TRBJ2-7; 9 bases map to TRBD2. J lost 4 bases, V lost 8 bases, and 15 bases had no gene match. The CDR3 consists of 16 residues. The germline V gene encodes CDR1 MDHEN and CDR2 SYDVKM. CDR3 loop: CASGDERGSGSYEQYF. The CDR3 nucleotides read TGTGCCAGCGGCGACGAACGGGGTAGCGGGAGTTACGAGCAGTACTTC.

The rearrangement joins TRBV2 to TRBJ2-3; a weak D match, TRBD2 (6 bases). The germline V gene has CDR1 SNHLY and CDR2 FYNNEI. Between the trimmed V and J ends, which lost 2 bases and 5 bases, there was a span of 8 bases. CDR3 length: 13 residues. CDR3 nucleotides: TGTGCCAGCAGTGAATCTAGCGTAGATACGCAGTATTTT. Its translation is CASSESSVDTQYF. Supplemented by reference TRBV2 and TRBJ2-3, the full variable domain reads EPEVTQTPSHQVTQMGQEVILRCVPISNHLYFYWYRQILGQKVEFLVSFYNNEISEKSEIFDDQFSVERPDGSNFTLKIRSTKLEDSAMYFCASSESSVDTQYFGPGTRLTVL.

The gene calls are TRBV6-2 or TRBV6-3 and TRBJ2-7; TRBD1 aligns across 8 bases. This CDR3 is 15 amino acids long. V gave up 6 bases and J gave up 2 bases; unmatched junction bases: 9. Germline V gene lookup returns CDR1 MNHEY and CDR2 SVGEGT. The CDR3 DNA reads TGTGCCAGCAGCCGCGACAGGGGACCGGCCTACGAGCAGTACTTC. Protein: CASSRDRGPAYEQYF.

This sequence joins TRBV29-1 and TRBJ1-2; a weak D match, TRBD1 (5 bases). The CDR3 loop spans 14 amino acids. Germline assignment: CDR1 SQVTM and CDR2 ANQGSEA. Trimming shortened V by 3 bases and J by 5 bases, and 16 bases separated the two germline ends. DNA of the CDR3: TGCAGCGTTGACCCAGGGTGGACCGGGTATGGCTACACCTTC. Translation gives CSVDPGWTGYGYTF. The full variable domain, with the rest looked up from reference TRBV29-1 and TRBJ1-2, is SAVISQKPSRDICQRGTSLTIQCQVDSQVTMMFWYRQQPGQSLTLIATANQGSEATYESGFVIDKFPISRPNLTFSTLTVSNMSPEDSSIYLCSVDPGWTGYGYTFGSGTRLTVV.

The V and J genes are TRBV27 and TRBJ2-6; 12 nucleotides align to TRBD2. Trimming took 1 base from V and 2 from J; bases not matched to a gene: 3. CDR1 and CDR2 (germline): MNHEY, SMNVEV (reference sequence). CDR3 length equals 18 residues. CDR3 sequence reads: CASSLWASGRAGANVLTF. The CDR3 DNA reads TGTGCCAGCAGTTTATGGGCTAGCGGGAGGGCTGGGGCCAACGTCCTGACTTTC.

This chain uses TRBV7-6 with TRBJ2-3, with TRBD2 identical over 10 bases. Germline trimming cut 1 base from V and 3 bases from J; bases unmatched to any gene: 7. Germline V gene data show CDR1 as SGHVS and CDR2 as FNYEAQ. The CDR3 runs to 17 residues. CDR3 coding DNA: TGTGCCAGCAGCTTAGACGCAGCGGGGGGGCCAACAGATACGCAGTATTTT. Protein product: CASSLDAAGGPTDTQYF.

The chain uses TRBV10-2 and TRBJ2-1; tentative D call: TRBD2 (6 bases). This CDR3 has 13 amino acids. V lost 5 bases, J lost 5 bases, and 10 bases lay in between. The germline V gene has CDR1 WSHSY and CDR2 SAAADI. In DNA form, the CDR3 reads TGCGCCAGCAGTTCGGGGGTAGACAATGAGCAGTTCTTC. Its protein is CASSSGVDNEQFF.

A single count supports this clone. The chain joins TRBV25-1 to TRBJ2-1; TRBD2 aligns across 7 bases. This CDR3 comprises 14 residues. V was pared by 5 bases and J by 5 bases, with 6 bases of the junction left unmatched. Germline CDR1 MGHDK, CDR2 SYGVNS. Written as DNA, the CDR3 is TGTGCCAGCAGTCCCGGGACTATTGACAATGAGCAGTTCTTC. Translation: CASSPGTIDNEQFF.

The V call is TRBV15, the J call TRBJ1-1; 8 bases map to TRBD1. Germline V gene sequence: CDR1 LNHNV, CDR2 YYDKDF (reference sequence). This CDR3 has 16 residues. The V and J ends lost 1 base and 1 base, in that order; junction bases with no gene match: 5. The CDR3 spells CATSRVRTGPNTEAFF. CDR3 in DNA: TGTGCCACCAGCAGAGTCCGGACAGGGCCGAACACTGAAGCTTTCTTT.

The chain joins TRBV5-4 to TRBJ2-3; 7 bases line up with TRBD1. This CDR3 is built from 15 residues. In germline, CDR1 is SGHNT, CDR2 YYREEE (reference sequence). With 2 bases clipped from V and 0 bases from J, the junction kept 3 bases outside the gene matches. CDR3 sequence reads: CASSLQDRSTDTQYF. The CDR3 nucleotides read TGTGCCAGCAGCTTACAGGACAGGAGCACAGATACGCAGTATTTT. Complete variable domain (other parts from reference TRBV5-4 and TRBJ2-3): ETGVTQSPTHLIKTRGQQVTLRCSSQSGHNTVSWYQQALGQGPQFIFQYYREEENGRGNFPPRFSGLQFPNYSSELNVNALELDDSALYLCASSLQDRSTDTQYFGPGTRLTVL.

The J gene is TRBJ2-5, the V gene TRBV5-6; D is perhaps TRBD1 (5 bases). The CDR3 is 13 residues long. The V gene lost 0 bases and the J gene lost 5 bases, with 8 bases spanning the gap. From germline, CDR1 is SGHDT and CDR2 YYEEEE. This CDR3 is CASSLEGRETQYF. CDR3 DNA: TGTGCCAGCAGCTTGGAGGGGCGGGAGACCCAGTACTTC. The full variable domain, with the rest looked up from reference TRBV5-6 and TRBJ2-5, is DAGVTQSPTHLIKTRGQQVTLRCSPKSGHDTVSWYQQALGQGPQFIFQYYEEEERQRGNFPDRFSGHQFPNYSSELNVNALLLGDSALYLCASSLEGRETQYFGPGTRLLVL.

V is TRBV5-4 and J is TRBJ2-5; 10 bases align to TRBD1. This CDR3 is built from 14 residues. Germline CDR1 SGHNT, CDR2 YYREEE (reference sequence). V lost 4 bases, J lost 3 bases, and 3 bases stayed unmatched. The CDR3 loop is CASSRDRGKETQYF. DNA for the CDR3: TGTGCCAGCAGCCGGGACAGGGGAAAAGAGACCCAGTACTTC.